One TCR beta chain is described in this entry. Assay used: immunoSEQ multiplex PCR; TCRdb lists only in-frame clones, some missing. The profile shows 380,000 or so clones, less than 90% of them singletons. Treatment meaning: some 20 received Ad26.COV2.S at low or high dose, single or two shots; 5 received placebo; per-sample allocation not given. Samples came from day 63 after the first vaccine or placebo injection. The V gene's germline CDR1 is MNHEY and CDR2 SVGAGI. V was shortened by 6 bases and J by 0 bases, with 12 bases between the two germline ends. This CDR3 has 14 amino acids. This specimen belongs to a study of Ad26.COV2.S vaccination and SARS-CoV-2 variants.

The clonotype originates from a person between 18 and 65 years old who received the Ad26.COV2.S COVID-19 vaccine or a placebo. The sequenced sample was peripheral blood, obtained in a trial of Ad26.COV2.S vaccine versus placebo. The rearrangement links TRBV6-5 to TRBJ2-7; D is possibly TRBD1 (5 bases). In DNA, the CDR3 is TGTGCCAGCAGCGAGGTAGGGGCCTCCTACGAGCAGTACTTC. Translating gives CASSEVGASYEQYF.